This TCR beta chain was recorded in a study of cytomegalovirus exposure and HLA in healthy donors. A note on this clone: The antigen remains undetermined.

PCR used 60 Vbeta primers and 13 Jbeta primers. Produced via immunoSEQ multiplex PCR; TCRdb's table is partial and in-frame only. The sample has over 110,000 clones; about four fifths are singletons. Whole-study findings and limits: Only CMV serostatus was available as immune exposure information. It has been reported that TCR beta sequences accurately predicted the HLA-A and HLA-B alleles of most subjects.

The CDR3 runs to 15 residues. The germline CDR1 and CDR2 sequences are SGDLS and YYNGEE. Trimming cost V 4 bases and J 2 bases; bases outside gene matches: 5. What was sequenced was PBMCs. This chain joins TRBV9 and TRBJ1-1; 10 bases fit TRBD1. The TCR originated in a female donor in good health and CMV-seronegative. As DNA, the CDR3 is TGTGCCAGCAGCTCAAGGGACAGGGGAAACACTGAAGCTTTCTTT. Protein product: CASSSRDRGNTEAFF.